The clone carrying this T cell receptor beta chain has just a few counts. What it binds is unknown. CDR1 and CDR2 (germline): MDHEN, SYDVKM. The CDR3 covers 13 residues. Trimming removed 5 bases at V and 0 bases at J, with 5 bases between. An oligonucleotide containing a UMI was ligated to the 3' end of TCR cDNA. RNA was extracted from 2 to 3 ml of whole blood of healthy adults. Unsorted total RNA, about 1 to 1000 ng, was DNase treated before reverse transcription. These data originate in a study of naive and memory T cell subsets. Points from the study as a whole: This RNA-based method may be sensitive to activation-related transcript changes.

Four PCR rounds used nested alpha and beta constant region primers plus the SP2 primer. Reverse transcription of blood and skin TCR RNA was primed at alpha and beta constant regions. TCRdb analysed the 5' RACE reads with MiXCR anew, one entry per CDR3 protein. The table lists 55,000 to 65,000 distinct CDR3 sequences, 8% to 9% of them singletons, with less than 20% in the top ten. The gene calls are TRBV28 and TRBJ1-5, with unresolved D. The clonotype originates from a female donor in good health. The CDR3 is CASSLISNQPQHF. CDR3 bases: TGTGCCAGCAGTCTTATTAGCAATCAGCCCCAGCATTTT.